Listed here are 10 T cell receptor beta chains from one sample, sequenced in a study of blood T cell repertoires in COVID-19. Some clones are missing from TCRdb's copy, which holds only in-frame ones; the method was immunoSEQ multiplex PCR. The data contain 400,000 to 550,000 clones, about 85% of them seen just once; the ten biggest clones take up about 2%. Sequenced input: PBMCs or T cells enriched from blood (not recorded which). These receptors all stem from a woman between 18 and 29 years old with acute COVID-19.

Turning to this clone: Other nucleotide sequences from this sample produce the same CDR3. J is TRBJ1-5 and V is TRBV12-3 or TRBV12-4; tentative D call: TRBD1 (5 bases). V was shortened by 3 bases and J by 5 bases, with 8 bases between the two germline ends. The CDR3 contains 13 residues. The CDR3 region is CASSLGGYQPQHF. In DNA, the CDR3 is TGTGCCAGCAGTTTGGGGGGTTATCAGCCCCAGCATTTT.

The V and J genes are TRBV27 and TRBJ2-7; TRBD1 aligns across 10 bases. Germline loops: CDR1 MNHEY, CDR2 SMNVEV (reference sequence). The CDR3 loop spans 14 amino acids. J lost 3 bases, V lost 3 bases, and 2 bases had no gene match. CDR3 sequence (DNA): TGTGCCAGCAGTTTCCGGGACAGGGGCTACGAGCAGTACTTC. Encoded protein: CASSFRDRGYEQYF.

V usage is TRBV24-1 and J usage is TRBJ2-5; TRBD1 matches 7 bases. Germline V gives CDR1 KGHDR, CDR2 SFDVKD. The CDR3 runs 15 residues. Trimming cost V 3 bases and J 2 bases; bases outside gene matches: 5. The DNA for the CDR3 is TGTGCCACCAGTGATCCGGACAGGATGCAAGAGACCCAGTACTTC. Its translation is CATSDPDRMQETQYF.

This rearrangement joins TRBV11-3 to TRBJ2-1; D not certain. Trimming took off 5 bases at V and 8 bases at J, with 13 bases between the two ends. Germline loops: CDR1 SGHNT, CDR2 YENEEA. The CDR3 has 13 amino acids. The CDR3 DNA reads as TGTGCCAGCAGCCACGGTCGCCGCCATGAGCAGTTCTTC. Amino acid sequence: CASSHGRRHEQFF.

The CDR3 sequence is CASSLGFGTSNSNEQFF. The CDR3 DNA is TGTGCCAGCAGCTTGGGCTTCGGGACTAGTAACTCCAATGAGCAGTTCTTC. The genes are TRBV5-4 and TRBJ2-1, with 8 bases matching TRBD2. The CDR3 is made up of 17 amino acids. Germline loops: CDR1 SGHNT, CDR2 YYREEE (reference sequence). Germline trimming cut 0 bases from V and 6 bases from J; bases unmatched to any gene: 11.

CDR3 DNA: TGTGCCAGCAGTGACTCGGGGGATGAAAAACTGTTTTTT. It yields the protein CASSDSGDEKLFF. The V and J genes are TRBV11-2 and TRBJ1-4, with D possibly being TRBD1 (5 bases). The CDR3 extends over 13 amino acids. Germline V gene lookup returns CDR1 SGHAT and CDR2 FQNNGV. Trimming shortened V by 6 bases and J by 6 bases, and 11 bases separated the two germline ends. Supplemented by reference TRBV11-2 and TRBJ1-4, the full variable domain reads EAGVAQSPRYKIIEKRQSVAFWCNPISGHATLYWYQQILGQGPKLLIQFQNNGVVDDSQLPKDRFSAERLKGVDSTLKIQPAKLEDSAVYLCASSDSGDEKLFFGSGTQLSVL.

The V and J genes are TRBV28 and TRBJ1-2, with a possible D match to TRBD1 (5 bases). The CDR3 is 15 amino acids. The ends were cut back, 2 bases at V and 0 bases at J, with 10 bases in the middle. Germline CDR1 reads MDHEN; CDR2 reads SYDVKM. CDR3 sequence reads: CASSLLGPSNYGYTF. The CDR3 DNA sequence: TGTGCCAGCAGTTTACTGGGGCCATCTAACTATGGCTACACCTTC.

The chain employs TRBV9 and TRBJ2-3; TRBD2 agrees at 12 bases. CDR1 and CDR2 (germline): SGDLS, YYNGEE. The V and J ends lost 0 bases and 0 bases, in that order; junction bases with no gene match: 5. The CDR3 extends over 18 amino acids. The CDR3 loop is CASSVASGGATSTDTQYF. The CDR3 nucleotides read TGTGCCAGCAGCGTAGCTAGCGGGGGGGCCACTAGCACAGATACGCAGTATTTT.

The chain couples TRBV27 to TRBJ2-7; 7 bases are a match to TRBD2. With V trimmed by 4 bases and J by 7 bases, 16 bases remained unmatched. Germline CDR1 MNHEY, CDR2 SMNVEV (reference sequence). This CDR3 is 16 amino acids long. The chain's CDR3 is CASSYAGDGERGEQYF. The CDR3 DNA reads as TGTGCCAGCAGTTACGCGGGGGACGGAGAACGAGGGGAGCAGTACTTC.

The chain links TRBV5-4 to TRBJ1-6, with 7 bases matching TRBD1. This CDR3 has 15 residues. CDR1 is SGHNT and CDR2 is YYREEE in the germline V gene (reference sequence). The V and J ends lost 4 bases and 7 bases, in that order; junction bases with no gene match: 8. The CDR3: CASSQGQKTNSPLHF. The CDR3, as DNA: TGTGCCAGCAGCCAGGGACAGAAAACAAATTCACCCCTCCACTTT.